Below are 23 T cell receptor beta chains sequenced from a single sample in a study of control samples from healthy donors and cancer patients. Clones were read by immunoSEQ multiplex PCR, and TCRdb kept only the in-frame ones, dropping some. The top ten hold 11% of the sample, which has under 85,000 clones, 84% seen once. Sequencing used PBMCs. These receptors originate from a man aged 55 to 70 with head and neck cancer.

A remark on this clone: Additional DNA sequences in this sample encode the identical CDR3. The chain combines TRBV28 with TRBJ2-7; 7 nucleotides line up with TRBD2. The trim removed 7 bases at V and 3 bases at J, leaving 12 bases unmatched. CDR3 length: 15 residues. Germline lookup yields CDR1 MDHEN and CDR2 SYDVKM. The CDR3 spells CASTFGGGRGYEQYF. CDR3 DNA: TGTGCCAGCACCTTCGGGGGAGGGAGAGGCTACGAGCAGTACTTC.

This clone has a count of ten or more. The chain employs TRBV9 and TRBJ2-1, with 8 bases that match TRBD1. The CDR3 is 22 amino acids. From germline, CDR1 is SGDLS and CDR2 YYNGEE. Trimming at V came to 0 bases and at J to 3 bases, leaving 23 bases not matched to a gene. CDR3 loop: CASSVGRKRTTGGQADYNEQFF. As DNA, the CDR3 is TGTGCCAGCAGCGTAGGTAGGAAAAGGACCACAGGGGGGCAGGCTGACTACAATGAGCAGTTCTTC.

The rearrangement links TRBV11-3 to TRBJ2-7; D may be TRBD1 (5 bases). Trimming removed 5 bases from V and 1 base from J, with 21 bases in between. The CDR3 length is 17 residues. The germline V gene encodes CDR1 SGHNT and CDR2 YENEEA. DNA of the CDR3: TGTGCCAGCAGCGCCGGGTCGGGCAGGGCGAATTCCTACGAGCAGTACTTC. It codes for CASSAGSGRANSYEQYF.

The chain carries TRBV18 and TRBJ1-1; unclear D gene. CDR3 length: 11 residues. The V gene's germline CDR1 is KGHSH and CDR2 LQKENI. Between the trimmed V and J ends, which lost 5 bases and 11 bases, there was a span of 12 bases. The CDR3 DNA follows: TGTGCCAGCTCATACCTTACAGAGGCTTTCTTT. This gives the protein CASSYLTEAFF.

The chain combines TRBV7-6 with TRBJ2-5; D may be TRBD2 (5 bases). Germline CDR1 SGHVS, CDR2 FNYEAQ. V lost 1 base to trimming and J lost 3 bases, with 18 bases between them. This CDR3 region has 17 residues. CDR3 coding DNA: TGTGCCAGCAGCTTAGGTGGACTGGCCTTACGAAAAGAGACCCAGTACTTC. Translated, it gives CASSLGGLALRKETQYF.

In DNA form, the CDR3 reads TGTGCCAGCAGTTACCCCGCCGGCAGAAACTCCTACGAGCAGTACTTC. This gives the protein CASSYPAGRNSYEQYF. The rearrangement links TRBV6-2 or TRBV6-3 to TRBJ2-7; D is unclear. From germline, CDR1 is MNHEY and CDR2 SVGEGT. This CDR3 spans 16 amino acids. Trimming cost V 2 bases and J 0 bases, with 14 bases left between them.

The genes are TRBV27 and TRBJ1-2, with D perhaps matching TRBD1 (6 bases). The CDR3 loop spans 16 amino acids. With 0 bases removed from V and 3 bases from J, the gap between germline ends came to 14 bases. The germline V gene encodes CDR1 MNHEY and CDR2 SMNVEV (reference sequence). DNA for the CDR3: TGTGCCAGCAGTTTATCGCAGGGGCTAGGGCACTATGGCTACACCTTC. Amino acids: CASSLSQGLGHYGYTF.

The chain uses TRBV18 and TRBJ1-1; 10 bases fit TRBD1. V was pared by 3 bases and J by 11 bases, with 9 bases of the junction left unmatched. The germline gives CDR1 KGHSH, CDR2 LQKENI. The CDR3 length is 14 residues. In nucleotides, the CDR3 is TGTGCCAGCTCACCGTACGACGGGACAGGGGTGGCTTTCTTT. It yields the protein CASSPYDGTGVAFF.

This clone was seen more than once but under ten times. The chain couples TRBV12-5 to TRBJ2-3, with 8 nucleotides matching TRBD1. CDR1 is LGHNT, CDR2 FRNRAP, per germline. The CDR3 is 15 amino acids. The trim removed 6 bases at V and 5 bases at J, leaving 10 bases unmatched. In DNA, the CDR3 is TGTGCTAGTGGCTCACACAGGGGGTCTCGAGATACGCAGTATTTT. It yields the protein CASGSHRGSRDTQYF.

The chain links TRBV6-5 to TRBJ2-5; 8 bases agree with TRBD1. The CDR3 spans 14 residues. The V gene's germline CDR1 is MNHEY and CDR2 SVGAGI. With V trimmed by 6 bases and J by 9 bases, 12 bases remained unmatched. This CDR3 is CASRRGQGNGAQYF. As DNA, the CDR3 is TGTGCCAGCAGACGAGGACAGGGTAATGGGGCCCAGTACTTC.

This rearrangement joins TRBV29-1 to TRBJ1-1, with a possible D match to TRBD1 (6 bases). CDR3 length equals 13 residues. Trimming left V 2 bases short and J 6 bases short, with 13 bases between. Germline V gene data show CDR1 as SQVTM and CDR2 as ANQGSEA. CDR3 nucleotide sequence: TGCAGCGTTGAATCCAGGGGCGGCGCTGAAGCTTTCTTT. It is translated as CSVESRGGAEAFF.

Points on this clone: Other DNA sequences from this sample encode an identical CDR3 as well. The CDR3 bases are TGTGCCAGCAGTCCCGGCCAAGAGACCCAGTACTTC. Translation: CASSPGQETQYF. The rearrangement uses TRBV28 and TRBJ2-5; D is unclear. In germline, CDR1 is MDHEN, CDR2 SYDVKM. This CDR3 is built from 12 residues. The V end was cut by 5 bases, the J end by 1 base, with 5 bases between.

This chain joins TRBV11-2 and TRBJ2-7, with a tentative D call TRBD2 (6 bases). Trimming cost V 7 bases and J 4 bases, with 20 bases left between them. The CDR3 length is 15 residues. Per the germline V gene, CDR1 is SGHAT and CDR2 is FQNNGV. CDR3 residues: CASTAGPLAGYEQYF. The CDR3 nucleotides are TGTGCCAGCACCGCGGGGCCCCTGGCGGGGTACGAGCAGTACTTC.

The CDR3 DNA sequence: TGTGCCAGCAGCTTTCCTAGCGGTAGCACAGATACGCAGTATTTT. Its translation: CASSFPSGSTDTQYF. This chain links TRBV5-6 with TRBJ2-3; 7 nucleotides align to TRBD2. The CDR3 totals 15 residues. Trimming took 2 bases from V and 0 from J; bases not matched to a gene: 3. Germline CDR1 SGHDT, CDR2 YYEEEE.

This clone has a handful of counts. This chain uses TRBV18 with TRBJ2-3, with D maybe TRBD2 (6 bases). The germline gives CDR1 KGHSH, CDR2 LQKENI. The V and J ends lost 0 bases and 2 bases respectively, with 15 bases between them. The CDR3 sequence is 17 residues long. CDR3 sequence reads: CASSPPGDFISTDTQYF. CDR3 DNA: TGTGCCAGCTCACCACCGGGGGACTTCATCTCCACAGATACGCAGTATTTT.

This chain links TRBV12-3 or TRBV12-4 with TRBJ1-1; D not resolved. The CDR3 contains 12 residues. V lost 5 bases and J 5 bases, leaving 9 bases between the germline ends. This chain's CDR3 is CASSQLRTEAFF. CDR3 sequence (DNA): TGTGCCAGCAGTCAGCTGAGGACTGAAGCTTTCTTT.

The CDR3: CASSDREGTEAFF. CDR3 bases: TGTGCCAGCTCAGACAGGGAGGGCACTGAAGCTTTCTTT. This chain connects TRBV27 to TRBJ1-1, with 7 bases identical to TRBD1. The CDR3 has 13 residues. Trimming removed 8 bases from V and 4 bases from J; junction bases left unmatched: 7. Germline lookup yields CDR1 MNHEY and CDR2 SMNVEV (reference sequence).

This chain connects TRBV10-3 to TRBJ1-5; D possibly corresponds to TRBD1 (5 bases). In germline, CDR1 is ENHRY, CDR2 SYGVKD. This CDR3 contains 14 residues. Between the trimmed V and J ends, which lost 3 bases and 2 bases, there was a span of 8 bases. Written as DNA, the CDR3 is TGTGCCATCAGTGAAGTGACAGGCAATCAGCCCCAGCATTTT. This codes for CAISEVTGNQPQHF.

Here the CDR3 reads CASSEIGRGSGNTIYF. The CDR3 DNA follows: TGTGCCAGCAGTGAAATTGGCAGGGGCTCTGGAAACACCATATATTTT. The chain couples TRBV6-1 to TRBJ1-3; perhaps TRBD1 as D (6 bases). Looked up from germline, CDR1 is MNHNS and CDR2 is SASEGT. Trimming removed 2 bases at V and 0 bases at J, with 11 bases between. The CDR3 contains 16 residues.

This rearrangement joins TRBV19 to TRBJ2-2; D is unclear. V shed 5 bases and J shed 4 bases, with 8 bases lying between them. The V gene's germline CDR1 is LNHDA and CDR2 SQIVND (reference sequence). CDR3 length: 13 amino acids. CDR3 loop: CASSVGFTGELFF. The CDR3 nucleotides read TGTGCCAGTAGTGTCGGATTCACCGGGGAGCTGTTTTTT.

The chain joins TRBV5-1 to TRBJ2-1; no clear D. V lost 2 bases and J 5 bases, leaving 11 bases between the germline ends. CDR1 and CDR2 from the germline V gene are SGHRS and YFSETQ. CDR3 length equals 14 residues. The CDR3, as DNA: TGCGCCAGCAGCTTCCGGGCCAGGAACAATGAGCAGTTCTTC. Encoded protein: CASSFRARNNEQFF. Supplemented by reference TRBV5-1 and TRBJ2-1, the full variable domain reads KAGVTQTPRYLIKTRGQQVTLSCSPISGHRSVSWYQQTPGQGLQFLFEYFSETQRNKGNFPGRFSGRQFSNSRSEMNVSTLELGDSALYLCASSFRARNNEQFFGPGTRLTVL.

The J gene is TRBJ1-5, the V gene TRBV5-1; 9 bases match TRBD1. Germline CDR1 is SGHRS and CDR2 is YFSETQ. Trimming removed 0 bases from V and 6 bases from J; junction bases left unmatched: 1. This CDR3 has 14 residues. In DNA form, the CDR3 reads TGCGCCAGCAGCTTGGAGACAGGGGGTCAGCCCCAGCATTTT. Protein product: CASSLETGGQPQHF.

CDR3 DNA: TGTGCCAGCTCACCGTCTAGCGAGGCTTTCTTT. Encoded protein: CASSPSSEAFF. The chain uses TRBV18 and TRBJ1-1; the D is unclear. From germline, CDR1 is KGHSH and CDR2 LQKENI. V was trimmed by 3 bases and J by 11 bases, leaving 10 bases between them. The CDR3 totals 11 residues.